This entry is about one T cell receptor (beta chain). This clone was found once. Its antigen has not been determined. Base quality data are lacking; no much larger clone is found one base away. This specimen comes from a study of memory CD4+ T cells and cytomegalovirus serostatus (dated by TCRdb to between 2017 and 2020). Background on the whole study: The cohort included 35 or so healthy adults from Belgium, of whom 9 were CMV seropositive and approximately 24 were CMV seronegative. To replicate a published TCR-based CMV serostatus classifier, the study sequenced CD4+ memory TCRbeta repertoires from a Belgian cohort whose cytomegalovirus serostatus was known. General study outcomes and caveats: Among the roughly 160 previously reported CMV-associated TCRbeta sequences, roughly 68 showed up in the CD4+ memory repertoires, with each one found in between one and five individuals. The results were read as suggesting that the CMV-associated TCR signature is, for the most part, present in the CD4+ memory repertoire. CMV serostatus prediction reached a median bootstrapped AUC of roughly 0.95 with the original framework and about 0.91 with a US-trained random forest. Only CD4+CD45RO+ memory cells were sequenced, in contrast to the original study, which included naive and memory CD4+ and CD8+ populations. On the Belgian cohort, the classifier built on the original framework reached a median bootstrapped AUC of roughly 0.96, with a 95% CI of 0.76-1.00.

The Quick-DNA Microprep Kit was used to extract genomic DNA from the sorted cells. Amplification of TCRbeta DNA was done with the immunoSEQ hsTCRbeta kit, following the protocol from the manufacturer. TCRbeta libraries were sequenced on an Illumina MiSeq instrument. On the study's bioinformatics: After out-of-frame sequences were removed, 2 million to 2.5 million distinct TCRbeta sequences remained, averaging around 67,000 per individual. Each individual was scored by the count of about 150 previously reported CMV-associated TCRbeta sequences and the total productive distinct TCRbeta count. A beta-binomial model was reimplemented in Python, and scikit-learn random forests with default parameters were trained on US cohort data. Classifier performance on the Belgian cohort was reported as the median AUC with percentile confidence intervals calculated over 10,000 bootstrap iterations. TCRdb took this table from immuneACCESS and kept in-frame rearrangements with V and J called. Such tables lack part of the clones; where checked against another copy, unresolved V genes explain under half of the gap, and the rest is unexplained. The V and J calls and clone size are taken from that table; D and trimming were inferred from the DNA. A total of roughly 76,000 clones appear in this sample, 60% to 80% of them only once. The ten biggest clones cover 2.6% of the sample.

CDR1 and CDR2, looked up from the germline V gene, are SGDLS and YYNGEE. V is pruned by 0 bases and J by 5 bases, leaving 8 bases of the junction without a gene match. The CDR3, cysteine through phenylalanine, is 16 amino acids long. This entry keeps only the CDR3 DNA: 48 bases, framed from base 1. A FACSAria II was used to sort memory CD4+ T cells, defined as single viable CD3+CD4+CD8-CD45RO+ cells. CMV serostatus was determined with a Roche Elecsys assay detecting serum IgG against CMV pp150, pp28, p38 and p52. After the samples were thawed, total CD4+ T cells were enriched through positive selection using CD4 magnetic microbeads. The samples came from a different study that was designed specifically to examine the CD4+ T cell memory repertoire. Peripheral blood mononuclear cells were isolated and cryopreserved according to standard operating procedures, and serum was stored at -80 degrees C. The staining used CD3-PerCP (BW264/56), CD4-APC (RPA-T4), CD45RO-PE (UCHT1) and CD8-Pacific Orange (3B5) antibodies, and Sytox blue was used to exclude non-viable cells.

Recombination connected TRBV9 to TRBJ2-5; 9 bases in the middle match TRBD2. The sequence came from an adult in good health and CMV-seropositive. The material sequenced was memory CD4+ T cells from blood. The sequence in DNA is TGTGCCAGCAGCGTAGGGGCTAGCGGGGATGGGGAGACCCAGTACTTC. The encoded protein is CASSVGASGDGETQYF. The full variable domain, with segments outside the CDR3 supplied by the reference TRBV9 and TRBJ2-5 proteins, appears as DSGVTQTPKHLITATGQRVTLRCSPRSGDLSVYWYQQSLDQGLQFLIQYYNGEERAKGNILERFSAQQFPDLHSELNLSSLELGDSALYFCASSVGASGDGETQYFGPGTRLLVL.